Listed below are T cell receptor beta chains from one sample, sequenced in a study of T cell responses to AZD1222 COVID-19 vaccine. TCRdb's copy holds only in-frame clones and misses some; the assay was immunoSEQ multiplex PCR. The sample consists of about 180,000 clones, about nine tenths of them appearing once. Sequences were derived from peripheral blood, sampled on day 0 of AZD1222 vaccination. Receptors originate from an adult in good health. Each CDR3 is given with its conserved first and last residue. Each record gives: J gene, D gene, clone size, V gene, CDR3 protein, CDR3 DNA. The D gene is left open where the match is weak. Some rows have no size entry. The others give once, few or many, or a class for an expanded clone.

>TRBJ1-2|TRBD1|NA|TRBV5-4
CASSSQGGLGYGYTF
TGTGCCAGCAGCAGCCAGGGGGGTCTGGGCTATGGCTACACCTTC
>TRBJ1-1|NA|NA|TRBV9
CASSPRTDSNTEAFF
TGTGCCAGCAGCCCCCGGACAGACTCCAACACTGAAGCTTTCTTT
>TRBJ1-5|TRBD1|NA|TRBV9
CASSATGVDQPQHF
TGTGCCAGCAGCGCGACAGGGGTTGATCAGCCCCAGCATTTT
>TRBJ1-6|NA|NA|TRBV9
CASSAEDSRSYNSPLHF
TGTGCCAGCAGCGCCGAAGACAGTCGATCCTATAATTCACCCCTCCACTTT
>TRBJ1-3|NA|NA|TRBV30
CAWASGSGNTIYF
TGTGCCTGGGCCTCGGGGTCTGGAAACACCATATATTTT
>TRBJ2-5|NA|NA|TRBV29-1
CSVVTGPETQYF
TGCAGCGTTGTCACAGGCCCAGAGACCCAGTACTTC
>TRBJ2-5|TRBD1|NA|TRBV28
CASSWDHLRQGRRETQYF
TGTGCCAGCAGTTGGGACCATCTTCGACAGGGACGTCGAGAGACCCAGTACTTC
>TRBJ1-5|TRBD1|NA|TRBV27
CASSQGQSQPQHF
TGTGCCAGCAGCCAGGGACAGTCGCAGCCCCAGCATTTT
>TRBJ2-1|TRBD1|NA|TRBV6-5
CASRTGTAYNEQFF
TGTGCCAGCAGAACCGGGACAGCTTACAATGAGCAGTTCTTC
>TRBJ2-2|NA|NA|TRBV9
CASSPAPLGYNGELFF
TGTGCCAGCAGCCCAGCCCCCCTTGGTTATAACGGGGAGCTGTTTTTT
>TRBJ2-7|NA|NA|TRBV28
CASSLIRVPYEQYF
TGTGCCAGCAGCCTAATAAGGGTTCCCTACGAGCAGTACTTC
>TRBJ1-1|NA|NA|TRBV11-3
CASSLDPGNTEAFF
TGTGCCAGCAGCTTAGATCCCGGGAACACTGAAGCTTTCTTT
>TRBJ2-7|NA|NA|TRBV4-3
CASSQEGTISYEQYF
TGCGCCAGCAGCCAAGAGGGTACCATCTCCTACGAGCAGTACTTC
>TRBJ2-2|TRBD1|once|TRBV28
CASSPSWTGKTGELFF
TGTGCCAGCAGTCCCTCCTGGACAGGGAAGACCGGGGAGCTGTTTTTT